This T cell receptor beta chain stems from a study of brain T cells in children with intractable seizures. Clones were read by immunoSEQ multiplex PCR, and TCRdb kept only the in-frame ones, dropping some. The table lists about 320,000 clones, about 93% of them singletons. Time point indicated: blood from clinic visit 5 months post-surgery; TSC patient then seizure free. Before surgery, patients took at least one anti-epileptic drug. The V end lost 5 bases, the J end lost 3 bases, and 11 bases lay between the germline ends. The V gene's germline CDR1 is MNHEY and CDR2 SMNVEV (reference sequence). The CDR3 covers 13 residues.

The V and J genes are TRBV27 and TRBJ2-7, with D unresolved. The material was peripheral blood, obtained 5 to 6 months after surgery. This TCR came from a boy under two years old with tuberous sclerosis and intractable seizures. CDR3 region: CASSPSDGYEQYF. In DNA form, the CDR3 reads TGTGCCAGCAGTCCCTCGGACGGCTACGAGCAGTACTTC.